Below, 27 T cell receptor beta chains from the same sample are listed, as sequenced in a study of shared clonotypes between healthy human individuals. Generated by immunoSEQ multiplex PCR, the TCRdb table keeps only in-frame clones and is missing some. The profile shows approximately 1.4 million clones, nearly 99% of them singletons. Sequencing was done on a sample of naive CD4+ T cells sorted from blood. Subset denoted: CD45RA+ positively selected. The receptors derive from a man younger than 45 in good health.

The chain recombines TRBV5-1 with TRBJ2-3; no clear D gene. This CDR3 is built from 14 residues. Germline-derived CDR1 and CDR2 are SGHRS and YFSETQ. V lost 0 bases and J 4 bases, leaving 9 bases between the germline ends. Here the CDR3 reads CASSLGAAPDTQYF. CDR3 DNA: TGCGCCAGCAGCTTGGGGGCCGCCCCAGATACGCAGTATTTT. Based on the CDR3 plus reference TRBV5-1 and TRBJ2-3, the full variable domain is KAGVTQTPRYLIKTRGQQVTLSCSPISGHRSVSWYQQTPGQGLQFLFEYFSETQRNKGNFPGRFSGRQFSNSRSEMNVSTLELGDSALYLCASSLGAAPDTQYFGPGTRLTVL.

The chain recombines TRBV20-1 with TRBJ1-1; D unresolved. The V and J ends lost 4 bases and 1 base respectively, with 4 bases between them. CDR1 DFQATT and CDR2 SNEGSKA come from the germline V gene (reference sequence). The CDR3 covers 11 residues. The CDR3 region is CSAKPNTEAFF. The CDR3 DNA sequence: TGCAGTGCTAAACCGAACACTGAAGCTTTCTTT.

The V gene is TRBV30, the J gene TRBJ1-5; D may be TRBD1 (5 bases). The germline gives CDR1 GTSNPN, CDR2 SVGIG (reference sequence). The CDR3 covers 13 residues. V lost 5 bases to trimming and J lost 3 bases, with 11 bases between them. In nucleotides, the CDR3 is TGTGCCTGGGGCCCAGGGCCCAATCAGCCCCAGCATTTT. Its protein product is CAWGPGPNQPQHF.

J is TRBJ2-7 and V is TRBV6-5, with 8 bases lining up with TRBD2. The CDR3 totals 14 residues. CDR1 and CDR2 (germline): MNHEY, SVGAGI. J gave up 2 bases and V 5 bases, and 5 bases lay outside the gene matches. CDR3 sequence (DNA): TGTGCCAGCAGTGCCACTAGCGGCACCTACGAGCAGTACTTC. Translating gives CASSATSGTYEQYF.

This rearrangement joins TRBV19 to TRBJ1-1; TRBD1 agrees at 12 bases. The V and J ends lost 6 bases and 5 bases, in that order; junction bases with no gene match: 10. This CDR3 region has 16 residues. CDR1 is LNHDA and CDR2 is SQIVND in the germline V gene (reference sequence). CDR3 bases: TGTGCCAGTAGCATAACCGGGACAGGGGGCTTAACTGAAGCTTTCTTT. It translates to CASSITGTGGLTEAFF.

CDR3: CQARKTYGYTF. The CDR3 coding sequence is TGTCAAGCGAGAAAGACCTATGGCTACACCTTC. The rearrangement links TRBV22-1 to TRBJ1-2. TRBV22-1 is an annotated pseudogene. The CDR3 has 11 residues.

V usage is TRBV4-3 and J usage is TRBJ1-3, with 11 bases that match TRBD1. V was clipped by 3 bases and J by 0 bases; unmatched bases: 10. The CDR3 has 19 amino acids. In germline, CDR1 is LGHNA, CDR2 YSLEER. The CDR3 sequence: CASSHHFGQGADSGNTIYF. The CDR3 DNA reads TGCGCCAGCAGCCATCATTTCGGACAGGGGGCAGACTCTGGAAACACCATATATTTT.

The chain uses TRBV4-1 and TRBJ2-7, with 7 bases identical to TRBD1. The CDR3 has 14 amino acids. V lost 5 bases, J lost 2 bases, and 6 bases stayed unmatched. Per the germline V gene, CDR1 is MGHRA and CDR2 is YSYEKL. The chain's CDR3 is CASSVRQGPYEQYF. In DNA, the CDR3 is TGCGCCAGCAGCGTTAGACAGGGACCCTACGAGCAGTACTTC.

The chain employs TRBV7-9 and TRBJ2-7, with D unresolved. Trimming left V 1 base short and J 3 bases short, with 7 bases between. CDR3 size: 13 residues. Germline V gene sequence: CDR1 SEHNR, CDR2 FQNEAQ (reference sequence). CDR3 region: CASSLGRDYEQYF. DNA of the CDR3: TGTGCCAGCAGCTTAGGCAGAGACTACGAGCAGTACTTC.

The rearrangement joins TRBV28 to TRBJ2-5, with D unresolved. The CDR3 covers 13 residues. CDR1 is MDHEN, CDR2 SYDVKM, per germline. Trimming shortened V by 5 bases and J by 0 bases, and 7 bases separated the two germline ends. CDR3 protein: CASSVGYQETQYF. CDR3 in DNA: TGTGCCAGCAGTGTTGGGTACCAAGAGACCCAGTACTTC.

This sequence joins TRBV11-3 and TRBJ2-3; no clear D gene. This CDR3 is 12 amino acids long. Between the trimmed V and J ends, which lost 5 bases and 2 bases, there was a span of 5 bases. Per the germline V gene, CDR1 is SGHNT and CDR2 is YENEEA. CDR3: CASSDSTDTQYF. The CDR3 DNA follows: TGTGCCAGCAGCGACTCCACAGATACGCAGTATTTT.

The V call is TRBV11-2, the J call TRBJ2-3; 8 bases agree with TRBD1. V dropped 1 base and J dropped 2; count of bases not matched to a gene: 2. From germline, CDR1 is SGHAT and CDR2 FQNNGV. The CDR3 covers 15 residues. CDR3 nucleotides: TGTGCCAGCAGCTTAGGGACAGGGTTCACAGATACGCAGTATTTT. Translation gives CASSLGTGFTDTQYF.

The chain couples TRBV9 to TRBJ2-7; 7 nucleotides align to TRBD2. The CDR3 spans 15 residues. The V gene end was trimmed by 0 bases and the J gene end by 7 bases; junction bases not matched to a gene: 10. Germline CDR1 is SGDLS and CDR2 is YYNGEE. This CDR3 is CASSVGAGYGNEQYF. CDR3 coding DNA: TGTGCCAGCAGCGTAGGAGCGGGGTATGGCAATGAGCAGTACTTC.

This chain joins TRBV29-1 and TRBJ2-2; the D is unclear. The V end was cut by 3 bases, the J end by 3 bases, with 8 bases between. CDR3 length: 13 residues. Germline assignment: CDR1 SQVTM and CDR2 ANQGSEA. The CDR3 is CSVDRHDTGELFF. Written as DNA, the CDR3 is TGCAGCGTTGACCGACACGACACCGGGGAGCTGTTTTTT.

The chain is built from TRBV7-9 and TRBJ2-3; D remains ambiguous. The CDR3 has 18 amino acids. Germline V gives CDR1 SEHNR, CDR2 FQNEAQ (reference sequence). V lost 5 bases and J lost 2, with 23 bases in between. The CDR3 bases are TGTGCCAGCAGCCCGATCAGTAGGTCAACCCCGTACACAGATACGCAGTATTTT. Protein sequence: CASSPISRSTPYTDTQYF.

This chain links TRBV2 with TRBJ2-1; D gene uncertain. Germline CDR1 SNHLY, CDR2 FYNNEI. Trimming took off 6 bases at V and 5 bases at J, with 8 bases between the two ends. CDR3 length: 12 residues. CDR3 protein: CASRHDNNEQFF. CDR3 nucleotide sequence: TGTGCCAGCAGGCACGATAACAATGAGCAGTTCTTC.

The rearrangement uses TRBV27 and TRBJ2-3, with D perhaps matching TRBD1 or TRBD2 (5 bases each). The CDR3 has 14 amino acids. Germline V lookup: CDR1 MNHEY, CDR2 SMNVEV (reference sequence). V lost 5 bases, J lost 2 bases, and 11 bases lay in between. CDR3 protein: CASSPGPTTDTQYF. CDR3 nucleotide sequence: TGTGCCAGCAGTCCGGGACCGACCACAGATACGCAGTATTTT.

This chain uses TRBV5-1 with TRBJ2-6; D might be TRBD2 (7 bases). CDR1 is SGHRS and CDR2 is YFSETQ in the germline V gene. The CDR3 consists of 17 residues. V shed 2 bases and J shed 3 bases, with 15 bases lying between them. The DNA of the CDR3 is TGCGCCAGCAGCTTAGGTGCGGGGGCCGGTGGGGCCAACGTCCTGACTTTC. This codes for CASSLGAGAGGANVLTF.

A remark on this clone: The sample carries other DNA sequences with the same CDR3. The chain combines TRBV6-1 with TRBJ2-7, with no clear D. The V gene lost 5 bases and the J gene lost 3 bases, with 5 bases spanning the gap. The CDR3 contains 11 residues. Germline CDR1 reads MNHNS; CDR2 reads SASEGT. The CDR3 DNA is TGTGCCAGCAGTTTGGGCTACGAGCAGTACTTC. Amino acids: CASSLGYEQYF.

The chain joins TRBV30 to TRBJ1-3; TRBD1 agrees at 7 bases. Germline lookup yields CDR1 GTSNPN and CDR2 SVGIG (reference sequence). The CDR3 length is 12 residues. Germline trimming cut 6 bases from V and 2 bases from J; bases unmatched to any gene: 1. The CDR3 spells CACQGAGNTIYF. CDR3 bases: TGTGCCTGCCAGGGGGCTGGAAACACCATATATTTT.

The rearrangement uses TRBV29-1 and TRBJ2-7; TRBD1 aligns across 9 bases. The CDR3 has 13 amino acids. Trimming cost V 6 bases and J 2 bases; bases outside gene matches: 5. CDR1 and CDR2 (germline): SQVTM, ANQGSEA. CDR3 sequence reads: CSVARTGAYEQYF. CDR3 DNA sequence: TGCAGCGTGGCGCGGACAGGGGCCTACGAGCAGTACTTC.

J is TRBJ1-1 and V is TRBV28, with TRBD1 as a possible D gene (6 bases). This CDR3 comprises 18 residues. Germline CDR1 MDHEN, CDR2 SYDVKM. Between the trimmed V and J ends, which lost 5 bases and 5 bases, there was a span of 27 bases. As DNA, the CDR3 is TGTGCCAGCAGTCCACCCCCGAGGACAGAACCAATTCCGACTGAAGCTTTCTTT. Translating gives CASSPPPRTEPIPTEAFF.

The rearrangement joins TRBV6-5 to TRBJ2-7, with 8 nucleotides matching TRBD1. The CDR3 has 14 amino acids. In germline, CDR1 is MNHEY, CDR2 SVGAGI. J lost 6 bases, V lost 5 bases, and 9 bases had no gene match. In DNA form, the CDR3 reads TGTGCCAGCAGTAAAATACAGGGGGTTGGCGAGCAGTACTTC. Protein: CASSKIQGVGEQYF.

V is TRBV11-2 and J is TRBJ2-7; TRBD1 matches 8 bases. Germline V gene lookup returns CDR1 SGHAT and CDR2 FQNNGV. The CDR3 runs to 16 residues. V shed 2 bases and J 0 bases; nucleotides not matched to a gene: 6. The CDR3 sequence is CASSLTRDRHSYEQYF. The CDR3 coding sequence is TGTGCCAGCAGCTTAACGCGGGACAGGCACTCCTACGAGCAGTACTTC.

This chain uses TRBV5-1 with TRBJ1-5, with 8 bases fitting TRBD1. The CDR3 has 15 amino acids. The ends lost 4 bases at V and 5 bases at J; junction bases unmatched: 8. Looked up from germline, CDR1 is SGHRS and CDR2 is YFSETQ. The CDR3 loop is CASSRTTGEYQPQHF. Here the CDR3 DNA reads TGCGCCAGCAGCCGAACGACAGGGGAATATCAGCCCCAGCATTTT.

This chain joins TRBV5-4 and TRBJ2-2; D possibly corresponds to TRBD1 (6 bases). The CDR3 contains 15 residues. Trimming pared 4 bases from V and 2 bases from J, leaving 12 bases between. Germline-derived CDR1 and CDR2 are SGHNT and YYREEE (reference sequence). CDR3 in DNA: TGTGCCAGCAGCGGCGCAGGGGTTAACACCGGGGAGCTGTTTTTT. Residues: CASSGAGVNTGELFF.

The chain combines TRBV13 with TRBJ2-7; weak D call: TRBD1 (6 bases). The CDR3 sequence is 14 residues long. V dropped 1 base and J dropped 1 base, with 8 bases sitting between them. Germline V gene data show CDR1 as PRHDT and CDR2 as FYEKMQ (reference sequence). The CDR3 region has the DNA TGTGCCAGCAGCTTAGTAAGGGGGTCCTACGAGCAGTACTTC. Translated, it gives CASSLVRGSYEQYF. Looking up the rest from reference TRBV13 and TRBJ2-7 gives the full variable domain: AAGVIQSPRHLIKEKRETATLKCYPIPRHDTVYWYQQGPGQDPQFLISFYEKMQSDKGSIPDRFSAQQFSDYHSELNMSSLELGDSALYFCASSLVRGSYEQYFGPGTRLTVT.